Presented here are 25 T cell receptor beta chains from one specimen sequenced in a study of T cell responses to AZD1222 COVID-19 vaccine. Only in-frame clones appear in the TCRdb table, and some are missing; sequencing was by immunoSEQ multiplex PCR. The sample yields about 130,000 clones, around nine tenths seen once. Sequenced material: peripheral blood, taken on day 0 of AZD1222 vaccination. All receptors come from an adult in good health.

The count of this clone is one. The gene calls are TRBV6-5 and TRBJ1-6; a possible D gene is TRBD1 (5 bases). The germline V and J ends were trimmed by 6 bases and 9 bases, with 18 bases remaining between them. The CDR3 spans 15 residues. CDR1 and CDR2 from the germline V gene are MNHEY and SVGAGI. In DNA form, the CDR3 reads TGTGCCAGCAGGACAAAGGCCAACGGGGGTTCACCCCTCCACTTT. This codes for CASRTKANGGSPLHF.

The chain combines TRBV28 with TRBJ2-3, with no clear D. The CDR3 is 14 amino acids. V lost 3 bases and J lost 4, with 11 bases in between. The V gene's germline CDR1 is MDHEN and CDR2 SYDVKM. The CDR3 is CASSLDQASDTQYF. CDR3 coding DNA: TGTGCCAGCAGTTTGGATCAGGCATCAGATACGCAGTATTTT.

The V gene is TRBV15, the J gene TRBJ2-1, with 7 bases identical to TRBD2. The junction had 17 bases not matched to a gene; V was cut back by 5 bases and J by 4 bases. Germline V lookup: CDR1 LNHNV, CDR2 YYDKDF (reference sequence). CDR3 length equals 18 residues. The CDR3 coding sequence is TGTGCCACCAGCTCCACCTGGGAGCGGGGCGGGAGATACAATGAGCAGTTCTTC. It translates to CATSSTWERGGRYNEQFF.

In regard to this clone: One end of the junction varies from germline; a read error may be responsible. The chain employs TRBV6-5 and TRBJ2-2; D may be TRBD2 (7 bases). CDR3 size: 13 residues. Germline CDR1 MNHEY, CDR2 SVGAGI. The CDR3 spells CASTLNLGGGLFF. The CDR3 DNA is TGTGCCAGCACCCTCAATCTAGGGGGGGGGCTGTTTTTT.

V is TRBV11-3 and J is TRBJ2-5, with no clear D. There are 16 residues in the CDR3. Germline V gives CDR1 SGHNT, CDR2 YENEEA. Between the trimmed V and J ends, which lost 6 bases and 2 bases, there was a span of 19 bases. The CDR3: CASSRRSSGGQETQYF. Written as DNA, the CDR3 is TGTGCCAGCAGTCGTAGAAGCTCGGGTGGGCAAGAGACCCAGTACTTC.

This rearrangement joins TRBV29-1 to TRBJ1-6; D unresolved. This CDR3 is built from 13 residues. V was pared by 4 bases and J by 7 bases, with 11 bases between. From germline, CDR1 is SQVTM and CDR2 ANQGSEA. Written as DNA, the CDR3 is TGCAGCGTTGGAGACACTTCGAATTCACCCCTCCACTTT. Translation: CSVGDTSNSPLHF.

The rearrangement uses TRBV7-9 and TRBJ2-7; D is possibly TRBD1 (6 bases). The CDR3 has 13 residues. Looked up from germline, CDR1 is SEHNR and CDR2 is FQNEAQ (reference sequence). V was trimmed by 5 bases and J by 2 bases, leaving 10 bases between them. In DNA form, the CDR3 reads TGTGCCAGCAGCGGCGGACAGACCTACGAGCAGTACTTC. The encoded protein is CASSGGQTYEQYF. The full variable domain, in which reference TRBV7-9 and TRBJ2-7 provide the parts outside the CDR3, is DTGVSQNPRHKITKRGQNVTFRCDPISEHNRLYWYRQTLGQGPEFLTYFQNEAQLEKSRLLSDRFSAERPKGSFSTLEIQRTEQGDSAMYLCASSGGQTYEQYFGPGTRLTVT.

The chain joins TRBV19 to TRBJ2-7; D gene unclear. Germline V CDR1 and CDR2: LNHDA, SQIVND (reference sequence). Trimming took 5 bases from V and 3 from J, leaving 11 bases between them. CDR3 length: 13 residues. The chain's CDR3 is CASSPLLGYEQYF. The CDR3 coding sequence is TGTGCCAGTAGTCCCCTTTTAGGCTACGAGCAGTACTTC.

The genes are TRBV3-1 (or the pseudogene TRBV3-2) and TRBJ1-3; D not certain. The ends were cut back, 2 bases at V and 4 bases at J, with 6 bases in the middle. Germline V gene sequence: CDR1 LGHDT, CDR2 YNNKEL (reference sequence). This CDR3 spans 13 amino acids. The CDR3 sequence is CASSQSQGNTIYF. DNA of the CDR3: TGTGCCAGCAGCCAATCCCAGGGAAACACCATATATTTT.

The CDR3: CASSSRGGRNEQFF. The DNA of the CDR3 is TGTGCCAGCAGCTCCCGGGGCGGGAGAAATGAGCAGTTCTTC. The J gene is TRBJ2-1, the V gene TRBV11-2, with 7 bases fitting TRBD2. With 4 bases clipped from V and 7 bases from J, the junction kept 7 bases outside the gene matches. There are 14 residues in the CDR3. Germline loops: CDR1 SGHAT, CDR2 FQNNGV.

This rearrangement joins TRBV12-3 or TRBV12-4 to TRBJ1-2; D possibly corresponds to TRBD1 (6 bases). The CDR3 contains 12 residues. The V and J ends lost 7 bases and 4 bases respectively, with 10 bases between them. This CDR3 reads CASMGASYGYTF. CDR3 bases: TGTGCCAGCATGGGGGCGTCCTATGGCTACACCTTC.

The rearrangement links TRBV20-1 to TRBJ1-5; D is unresolved. V was pared by 3 bases and J by 5 bases, with 17 bases between. CDR3 length equals 15 residues. Per the germline V gene, CDR1 is DFQATT and CDR2 is SNEGSKA (reference sequence). The chain's CDR3 is CSASPVISRDQPQHF. The CDR3 DNA is TGCAGTGCTAGTCCCGTGATTTCGAGGGATCAGCCCCAGCATTTT.

The rearrangement joins TRBV21-1 to TRBJ2-7; TRBD2 is the table's D call and was not checked against the DNA. TRBV21-1 is termed a pseudogene. CDR3 size: 18 residues. CDR3: CASSKDRASGRVTYEQYF. DNA for the CDR3: TGTGCCAGCAGCAAAGATAGGGCTAGCGGGAGGGTAACCTACGAGCAGTACTTC.

This rearrangement joins TRBV19 to TRBJ1-1; a weak D match, TRBD1 (6 bases). The CDR3 runs to 14 residues. The V end was cut by 1 base, the J end by 4 bases, with 10 bases between. Germline V gene sequence: CDR1 LNHDA, CDR2 SQIVND (reference sequence). This chain's CDR3 is CASSIGSGATEAFF. CDR3 in DNA: TGTGCCAGTAGTATAGGATCGGGGGCCACTGAAGCTTTCTTT. Based on the CDR3 plus reference TRBV19 and TRBJ1-1, the full variable domain is DGGITQSPKYLFRKEGQNVTLSCEQNLNHDAMYWYRQDPGQGLRLIYYSQIVNDFQKGDIAEGYSVSREKKESFPLTVTSAQKNPTAFYLCASSIGSGATEAFFGQGTRLTVV.

This chain links TRBV5-1 with TRBJ2-3; 10 positions match TRBD2. The CDR3 spans 16 residues. J lost 5 bases, V lost 0 bases, and 6 bases had no gene match. The germline gives CDR1 SGHRS, CDR2 YFSETQ. The CDR3 loop is CASSLVRAGGVDTQYF. For the CDR3, the DNA is TGCGCCAGCAGCTTGGTTCGAGCGGGAGGGGTAGATACGCAGTATTTT.

The chain has TRBV30 and TRBJ1-1; TRBD1 agrees at 7 bases. Unmatched junction bases numbered 8, after V lost 6 bases and J lost 4 bases. The CDR3 sequence is 13 residues long. Germline CDR1 and CDR2: GTSNPN and SVGIG (reference sequence). CDR3 in DNA: TGTGCCTGCAAAGGACAGGCTCGCACTGAAGCTTTCTTT. Translated, it gives CACKGQARTEAFF. Full variable domain (rest looked up from reference TRBV30 and TRBJ1-1): SQTIHQWPATLVQPVGSPLSLECTVEGTSNPNLYWYRQAAGRGLQLLFYSVGIGQISSEVPQNLSASRPQDRQFILSSKKLLLSDSGFYLCACKGQARTEAFFGQGTRLTVV.

This chain joins TRBV4-2 and TRBJ2-2; 7 bases match TRBD2. V trimming: 5 bases; J trimming: 8 bases; junction bases outside the gene matches: 5. Germline V lookup: CDR1 LGHNA, CDR2 YNFKEQ. The CDR3 is made up of 13 amino acids. This chain's CDR3 is CASSGGVTGELFF. CDR3 coding DNA: TGTGCCAGCAGCGGGGGGGTGACAGGGGAGCTGTTTTTT.

This chain connects TRBV28 to TRBJ2-2; possible D gene TRBD2, 6 bases. This CDR3 is 15 amino acids long. CDR1 is MDHEN and CDR2 is SYDVKM in the germline V gene. V lost 5 bases to trimming and J lost 5 bases, with 15 bases between them. The CDR3 region has the DNA TGTGCCAGCAGTCCACGAGGAGGGTCAACCGGGGAGCTGTTTTTT. It encodes CASSPRGGSTGELFF. The complete variable domain, with remaining parts taken from reference TRBV28 and TRBJ2-2, reads DVKVTQSSRYLVKRTGEKVFLECVQDMDHENMFWYRQDPGLGLRLIYFSYDVKMKEKGDIPEGYSVSREKKERFSLILESASTNQTSMYLCASSPRGGSTGELFFGEGSRLTVL.

The gene calls are TRBV19 and TRBJ1-5; D is ambiguous. V lost 5 bases and J 6 bases, leaving 20 bases between the germline ends. This CDR3 region has 16 residues. Germline V gives CDR1 LNHDA, CDR2 SQIVND (reference sequence). The CDR3 loop is CASSAHRTERAQPQHF. Written as DNA, the CDR3 is TGTGCCAGTAGTGCGCACCGGACGGAGAGAGCTCAGCCCCAGCATTTT. Full variable domain (missing parts from reference TRBV19 and TRBJ1-5): DGGITQSPKYLFRKEGQNVTLSCEQNLNHDAMYWYRQDPGQGLRLIYYSQIVNDFQKGDIAEGYSVSREKKESFPLTVTSAQKNPTAFYLCASSAHRTERAQPQHFGDGTRLSIL.

This chain uses TRBV29-1 with TRBJ1-3; no reliable D call. The CDR3 extends over 13 amino acids. The germline CDR1 and CDR2 sequences are SQVTM and ANQGSEA. V dropped 2 bases and J dropped 2 bases, with 7 bases sitting between them. The CDR3 sequence: CSVESFTGNTIYF. CDR3 in DNA: TGCAGCGTTGAATCTTTTACTGGAAACACCATATATTTT.

This rearrangement joins TRBV5-6 to TRBJ2-1, with 7 bases identical to TRBD1. The CDR3 is 15 amino acids. Germline V CDR1 and CDR2: SGHDT, YYEEEE. The junction had 6 bases not matched to a gene; V was cut back by 6 bases and J by 0 bases. The CDR3 nucleotides are TGTGCCAGCAACCTCCCAGGGGGCTCCTACAATGAGCAGTTCTTC. Protein product: CASNLPGGSYNEQFF.

A remark on this clone: The junction shows a germline mismatch at one end, possibly a read error. The chain uses TRBV6-5 and TRBJ2-5; 9 bases are a match to TRBD2. The germline gives CDR1 MNHEY, CDR2 SVGAGI. There are 14 residues in the CDR3. This CDR3 is CAGGASGTGETQYF. CDR3 sequence (DNA): TGCGCCGGGGGGGCTAGCGGGACGGGAGAGACCCAGTACTTC.

This chain uses TRBV11-2 with TRBJ1-4, with 10 nucleotides matching TRBD1. Germline V gene data show CDR1 as SGHAT and CDR2 as FQNNGV. With V trimmed by 3 bases and J by 7 bases, 2 bases remained unmatched. The CDR3 length is 14 residues. The CDR3 DNA sequence: TGTGCCAGCAGCTTGACAGGGGGCGTTGAAAAACTGTTTTTT. Translating it yields CASSLTGGVEKLFF.

The chain recombines TRBV28 with TRBJ1-3; D is unclear. This CDR3 is 14 amino acids long. Germline V gene sequence: CDR1 MDHEN, CDR2 SYDVKM. The V and J ends lost 6 bases and 0 bases respectively, with 9 bases between them. The CDR3 here is CASSQVSSGNTIYF. In nucleotides, the CDR3 is TGTGCCAGCAGCCAGGTATCCTCTGGAAACACCATATATTTT.

The chain combines TRBV30 with TRBJ1-6; D gene uncertain. Between the trimmed V and J ends, which lost 2 bases and 9 bases, there was a span of 23 bases. Germline values: CDR1 GTSNPN, CDR2 SVGIG (reference sequence). The CDR3 covers 17 residues. The CDR3 here is CAWSSEGAVSKGSPLHF. The CDR3 DNA reads TGTGCCTGGAGTTCCGAGGGCGCGGTCTCTAAAGGTTCACCCCTCCACTTT.